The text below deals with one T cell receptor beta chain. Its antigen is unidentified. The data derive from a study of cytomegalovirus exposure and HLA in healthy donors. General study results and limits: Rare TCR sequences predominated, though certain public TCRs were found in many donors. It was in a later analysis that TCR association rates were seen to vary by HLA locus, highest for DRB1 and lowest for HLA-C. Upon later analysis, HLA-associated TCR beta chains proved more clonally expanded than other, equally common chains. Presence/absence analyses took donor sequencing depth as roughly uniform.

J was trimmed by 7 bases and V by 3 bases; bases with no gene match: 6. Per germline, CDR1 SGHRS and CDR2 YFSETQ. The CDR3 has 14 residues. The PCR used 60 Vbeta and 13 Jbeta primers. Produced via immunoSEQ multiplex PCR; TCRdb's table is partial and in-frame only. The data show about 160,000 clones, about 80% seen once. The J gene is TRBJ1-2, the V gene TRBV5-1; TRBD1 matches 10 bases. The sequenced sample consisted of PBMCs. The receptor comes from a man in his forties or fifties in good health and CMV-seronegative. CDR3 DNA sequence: TGCGCCAGCAGCTGGGGACAGGGGAAGAGTGGCTACACCTTC. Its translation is CASSWGQGKSGYTF.